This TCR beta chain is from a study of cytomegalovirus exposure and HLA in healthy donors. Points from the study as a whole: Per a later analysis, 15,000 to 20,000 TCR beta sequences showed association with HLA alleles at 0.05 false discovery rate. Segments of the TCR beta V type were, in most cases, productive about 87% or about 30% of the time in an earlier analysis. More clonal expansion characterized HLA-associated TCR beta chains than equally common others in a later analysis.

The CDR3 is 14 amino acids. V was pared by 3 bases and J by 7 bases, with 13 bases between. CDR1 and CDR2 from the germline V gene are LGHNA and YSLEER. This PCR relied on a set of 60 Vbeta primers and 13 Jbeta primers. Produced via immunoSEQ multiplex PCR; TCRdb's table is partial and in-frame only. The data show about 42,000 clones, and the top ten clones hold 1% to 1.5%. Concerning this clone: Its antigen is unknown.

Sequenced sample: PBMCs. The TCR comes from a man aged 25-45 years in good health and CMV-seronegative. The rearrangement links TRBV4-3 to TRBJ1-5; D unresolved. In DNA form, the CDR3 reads TGCGCCAGCAGCCAGATCCTACAGACCCAGCCCCAGCATTTT. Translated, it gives CASSQILQTQPQHF.